The rows below give T cell receptor beta chains drawn from one sample of a study of T-cell reconstitution after alpha-beta-depleted transplantation in children. TCRdb itself ran the PCR reads through MiXCR, one entry per CDR3 protein. The table has 440,000 or so distinct CDR3 sequences, around two fifths seen once. Sequencing used PBMCs, obtained before TCRalphabeta/CD19-depleted stem cell transplant. The receptors come from a girl between 2 and 10 years old with aplastic anemia, due to receive a stem cell transplant. Both conserved end residues are trimmed from each CDR3.

v_gene,j_gene,CDR3aa
TRBV20-1,TRBJ2-5,SARSGLGQETQY
TRBV28,TRBJ2-1,ASSRSQGYEQF
TRBV5-5,TRBJ2-1,ASSLASGSFGSYNEQF
TRBV9,TRBJ2-2,ASSVESGLQYTGELF
TRBV7-2,TRBJ1-2,ASSLAGYRAGHDNYGYT
TRBV6-5,TRBJ2-7,ASSYVEGTYEQY
TRBV10-3,TRBJ2-1,AISDSGGSYNEQF
TRBV5-5,TRBJ2-1,ASTLLWSSYNEQF
TRBV3-1,TRBJ1-2,ASSQEGRFSGYT
TRBV6-6,TRBJ2-1,ASRAQGSEQF
TRBV7-2,TRBJ2-7,ASSVRPSGSYEQY
TRBV15,TRBJ2-7,ATSREKEVDEQY
TRBV7-7,TRBJ2-2,ASSLEVGAGELF
TRBV5-1,TRBJ2-1,ASSLVSSPSNEQF
TRBV20-1,TRBJ2-7,SATNPGTGGYEQY
TRBV10-3,TRBJ1-5,AISESHGMQPQH
TRBV20-1,TRBJ1-1,SDLTGGAGPEAF
TRBV5-1,TRBJ2-7,ASSLETGIHEQY
TRBV7-8,TRBJ1-5,ASSLTANQPQH
TRBV7-9,TRBJ1-1,ASSLEIKAF
TRBV19,TRBJ2-1,ASSIADYNEQF
TRBV30,TRBJ2-6,AWTWDRIDYNNVLT
TRBV20-1,TRBJ1-1,SVGRDNEAF
TRBV6-1,TRBJ1-5,ASSGTDRGHQPQH
TRBV6-5,TRBJ1-1,ASSYLGIGTEAF
TRBV7-2,TRBJ2-3,ASSPGPSTDTQY
TRBV28,TRBJ2-6,ASSLGQGPPGANVLT
TRBV9,TRBJ2-1,ASSVDGGGNEQF
TRBV28,TRBJ2-4,ASRGGGPPDIQY
TRBV7-7,TRBJ2-3,ASSLLGGPDTQY
TRBV12-3/TRBV12-4,TRBJ1-5,ASSLALARGVRYSNQPQH
TRBV5-1,TRBJ2-7,ASSSWGNIDEQY
TRBV19,TRBJ1-1,ASSIRGPPTEAF
TRBV25-1,TRBJ2-1,ASSELSTGTGRGNEQF
TRBV7-2,TRBJ2-7,ASSLLRGDYEQY
TRBV29-1,TRBJ2-4,SGSLAGAKNIQY
TRBV28,TRBJ2-7,ASSLIRTAAYEQY
TRBV20-1,TRBJ1-2,SADGPEPYGYT
TRBV7-2,TRBJ2-3,ASSLGSGGTDTQY
TRBV5-5,TRBJ2-7,ASSFRGLAGGYEQY
TRBV2,TRBJ1-4,ASLKQFSTNEKLF
TRBV7-2,TRBJ2-6,ASSWGQGRSGANVLT
TRBV4-3,TRBJ2-1,ASSLNRGRNEQF